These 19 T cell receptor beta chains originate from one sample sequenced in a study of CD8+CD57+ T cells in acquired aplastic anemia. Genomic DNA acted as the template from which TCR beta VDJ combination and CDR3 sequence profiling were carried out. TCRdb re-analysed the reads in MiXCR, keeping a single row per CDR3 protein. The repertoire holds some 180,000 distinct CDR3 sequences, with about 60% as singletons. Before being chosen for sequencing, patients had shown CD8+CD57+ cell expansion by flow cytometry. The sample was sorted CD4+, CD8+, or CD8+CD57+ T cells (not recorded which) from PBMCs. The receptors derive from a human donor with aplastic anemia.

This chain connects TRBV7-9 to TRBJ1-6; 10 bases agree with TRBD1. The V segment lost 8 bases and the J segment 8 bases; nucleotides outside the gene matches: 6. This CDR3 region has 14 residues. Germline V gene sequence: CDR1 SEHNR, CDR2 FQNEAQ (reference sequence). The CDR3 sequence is CASGTGAGDSPLHF. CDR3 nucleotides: TGTGCCAGCGGGACAGGGGCAGGGGATTCACCCCTCCACTTT.

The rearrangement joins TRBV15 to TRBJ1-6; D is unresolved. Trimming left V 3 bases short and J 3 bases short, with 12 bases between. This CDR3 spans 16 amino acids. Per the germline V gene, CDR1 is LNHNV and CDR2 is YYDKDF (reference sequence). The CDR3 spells CATSRSRGSYNSPLHF. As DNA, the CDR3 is TGTGCCACCAGCAGGAGTCGCGGGAGCTATAATTCACCCCTCCACTTT.

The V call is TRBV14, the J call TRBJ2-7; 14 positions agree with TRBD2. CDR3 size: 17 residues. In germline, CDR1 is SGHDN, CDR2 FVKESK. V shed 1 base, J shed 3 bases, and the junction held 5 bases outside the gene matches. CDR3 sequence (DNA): TGTGCCAGCAGCCAAGCCGGACTAGCGGGAGGTGGCTACGAGCAGTACTTC. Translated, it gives CASSQAGLAGGGYEQYF. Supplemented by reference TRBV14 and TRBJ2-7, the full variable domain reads EAGVTQFPSHSVIEKGQTVTLRCDPISGHDNLYWYRRVMGKEIKFLLHFVKESKQDESGMPNNRFLAERTGGTYSTLKVQPAELEDSGVYFCASSQAGLAGGGYEQYFGPGTRLTVT.

CDR3 region: CAISDRERGRDTQYF. CDR3 DNA: TGTGCCATCAGTGACAGGGAGCGGGGAAGAGATACGCAGTATTTT. This sequence joins TRBV10-3 and TRBJ2-3; 7 nucleotides agree with TRBD2. Germline V CDR1 and CDR2: ENHRY, SYGVKD. After removal of 3 bases from V and 5 bases from J, the junction contained 8 bases not matched to a gene. The CDR3 length is 15 residues.

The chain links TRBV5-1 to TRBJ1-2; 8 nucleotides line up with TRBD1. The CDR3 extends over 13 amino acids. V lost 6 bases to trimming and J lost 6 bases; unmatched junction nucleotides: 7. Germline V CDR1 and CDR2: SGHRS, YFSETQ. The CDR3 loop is CASTGGAYDGYTF. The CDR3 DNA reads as TGCGCCAGCACAGGGGGCGCCTATGATGGCTACACCTTC.

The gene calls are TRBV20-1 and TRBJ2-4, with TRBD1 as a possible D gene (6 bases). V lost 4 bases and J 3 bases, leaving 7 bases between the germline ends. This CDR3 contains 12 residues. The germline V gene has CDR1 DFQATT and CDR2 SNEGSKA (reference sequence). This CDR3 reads CSAMDSKNIQYF. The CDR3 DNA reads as TGCAGTGCTATGGACAGCAAAAACATTCAGTACTTC.

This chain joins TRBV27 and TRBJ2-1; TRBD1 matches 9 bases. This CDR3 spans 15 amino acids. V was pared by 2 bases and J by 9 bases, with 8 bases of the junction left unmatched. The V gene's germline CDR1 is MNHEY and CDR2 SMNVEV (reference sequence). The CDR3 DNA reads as TGTGCCAGCAGTTTACAAAGGGACAGGGTCACTGAGCAGTTCTTC. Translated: CASSLQRDRVTEQFF.

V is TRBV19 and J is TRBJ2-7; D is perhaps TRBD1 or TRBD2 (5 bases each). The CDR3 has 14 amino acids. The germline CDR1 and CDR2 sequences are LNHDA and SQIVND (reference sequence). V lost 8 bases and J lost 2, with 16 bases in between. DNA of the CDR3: TGTGCCAGTGGTGAGGGGTTGGGCGCCTACGAGCAGTACTTC. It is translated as CASGEGLGAYEQYF. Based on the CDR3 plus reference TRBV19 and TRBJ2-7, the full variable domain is DGGITQSPKYLFRKEGQNVTLSCEQNLNHDAMYWYRQDPGQGLRLIYYSQIVNDFQKGDIAEGYSVSREKKESFPLTVTSAQKNPTAFYLCASGEGLGAYEQYFGPGTRLTVT.

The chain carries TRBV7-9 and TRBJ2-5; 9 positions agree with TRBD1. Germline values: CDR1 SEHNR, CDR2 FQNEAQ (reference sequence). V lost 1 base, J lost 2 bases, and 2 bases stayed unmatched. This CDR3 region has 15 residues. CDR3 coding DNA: TGTGCCAGCAGCTTAGAGGGACAGGGACAAGAGACCCAGTACTTC. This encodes CASSLEGQGQETQYF. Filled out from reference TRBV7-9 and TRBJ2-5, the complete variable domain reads DTGVSQNPRHKITKRGQNVTFRCDPISEHNRLYWYRQTLGQGPEFLTYFQNEAQLEKSRLLSDRFSAERPKGSFSTLEIQRTEQGDSAMYLCASSLEGQGQETQYFGPGTRLLVL.

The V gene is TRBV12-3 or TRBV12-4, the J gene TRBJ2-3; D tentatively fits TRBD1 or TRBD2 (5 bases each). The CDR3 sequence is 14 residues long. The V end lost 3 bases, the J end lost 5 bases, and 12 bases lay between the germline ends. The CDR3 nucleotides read TGTGCCAGCAGTTTGGGGGTTTCGATAGATACGCAGTATTTT. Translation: CASSLGVSIDTQYF.

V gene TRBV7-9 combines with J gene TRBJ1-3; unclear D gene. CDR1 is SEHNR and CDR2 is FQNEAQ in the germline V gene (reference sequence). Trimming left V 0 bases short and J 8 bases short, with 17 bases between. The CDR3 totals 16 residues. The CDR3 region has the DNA TGTGCCAGCAGCTTAGCAAACGGCCTCTATGGCTACACCATATATTTT. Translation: CASSLANGLYGYTIYF.

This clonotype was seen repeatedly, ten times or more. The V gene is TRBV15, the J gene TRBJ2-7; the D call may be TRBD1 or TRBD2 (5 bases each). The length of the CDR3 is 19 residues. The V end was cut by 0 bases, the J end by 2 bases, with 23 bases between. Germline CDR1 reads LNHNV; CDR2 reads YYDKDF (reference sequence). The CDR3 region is CATSRDGTGGAGRAYEQYF. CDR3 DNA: TGTGCCACCAGCAGAGACGGAACCGGTGGGGCGGGCCGTGCCTACGAGCAGTACTTC.

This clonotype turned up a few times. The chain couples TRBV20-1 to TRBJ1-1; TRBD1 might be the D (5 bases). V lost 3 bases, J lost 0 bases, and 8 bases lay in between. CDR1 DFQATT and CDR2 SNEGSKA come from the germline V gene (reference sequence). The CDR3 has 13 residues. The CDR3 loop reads CSARDKMNTEAFF. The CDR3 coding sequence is TGCAGTGCTAGGGACAAAATGAACACTGAAGCTTTCTTT.

As DNA, the CDR3 is TGCGCCAGCAGCCAAGAACAGCAAAACTATGGCTACACCTTC. This translates into CASSQEQQNYGYTF. The rearrangement uses TRBV4-3 and TRBJ1-2, with D hard to call. The CDR3 is 14 residues long. Germline CDR1 is LGHNA and CDR2 is YSLEER. The V end lost 0 bases, the J end lost 2 bases, and 7 bases lay between the germline ends.

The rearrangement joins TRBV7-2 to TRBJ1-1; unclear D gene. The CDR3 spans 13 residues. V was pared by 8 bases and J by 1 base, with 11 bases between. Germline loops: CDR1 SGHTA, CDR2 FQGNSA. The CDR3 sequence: CASQREPNTEAFF. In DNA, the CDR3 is TGTGCCAGCCAAAGGGAACCGAACACTGAAGCTTTCTTT. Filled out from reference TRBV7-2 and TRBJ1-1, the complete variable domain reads GAGVSQSPSNKVTEKGKDVELRCDPISGHTALYWYRQSLGQGLEFLIYFQGNSAPDKSGLPSDRFSAERTGGSVSTLTIQRTQQEDSAVYLCASQREPNTEAFFGQGTRLTVV.

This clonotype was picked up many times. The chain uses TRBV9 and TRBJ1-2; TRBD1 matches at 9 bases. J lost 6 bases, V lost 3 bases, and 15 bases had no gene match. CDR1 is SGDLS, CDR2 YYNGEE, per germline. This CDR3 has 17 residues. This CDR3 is CASSDTGTGSYPHGYTF. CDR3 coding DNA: TGTGCCAGCAGCGACACCGGGACAGGGAGCTACCCACATGGCTACACCTTC.

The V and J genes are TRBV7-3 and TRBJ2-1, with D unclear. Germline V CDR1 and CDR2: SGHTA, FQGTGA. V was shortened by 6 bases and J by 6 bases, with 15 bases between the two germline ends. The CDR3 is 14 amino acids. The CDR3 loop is CASSLPRSTNEQFF. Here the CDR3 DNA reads TGTGCCAGCAGTCTCCCCCGCAGTACCAATGAGCAGTTCTTC.

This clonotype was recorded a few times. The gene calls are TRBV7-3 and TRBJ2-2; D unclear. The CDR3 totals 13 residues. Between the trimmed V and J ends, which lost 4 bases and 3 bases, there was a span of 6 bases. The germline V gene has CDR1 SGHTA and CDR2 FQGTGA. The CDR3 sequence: CASSSQYTGELFF. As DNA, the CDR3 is TGTGCCAGCAGCTCGCAATACACCGGGGAGCTGTTTTTT.

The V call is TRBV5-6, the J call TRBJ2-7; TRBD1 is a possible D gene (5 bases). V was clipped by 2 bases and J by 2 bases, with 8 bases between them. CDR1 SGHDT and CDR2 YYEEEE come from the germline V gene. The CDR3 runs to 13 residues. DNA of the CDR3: TGTGCCAGCAGCTTAGCAGGGCCCTACGAGCAGTACTTC. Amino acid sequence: CASSLAGPYEQYF.